Detailed here is one TCR beta chain. This sample is part of a study of shared clonotypes between healthy human individuals. In the study overall: Contributing individuals were two females and a few males aged 18 to 49.

Between the trimmed V and J ends, which lost 0 bases and 2 bases, there was a span of 17 bases. The germline gives CDR1 SGHDN, CDR2 FVKESK. CDR3 size: 17 residues. The material for each subset, its genomic DNA, was split evenly across several immunoSEQ plates. The data were produced by immunoSEQ multiplex PCR, yet TCRdb's version contains in-frame clones alone and is incomplete. The table records a few million clones, about 90% of them present only once. The V gene is TRBV14, the J gene TRBJ2-7; possibly TRBD1 or TRBD2 for D (5 bases each). The origin of this receptor is a man in his late teens or twenties in good health. Some clones in this sample may be carry-over from other donors' samples. The specimen sequenced was naive CD4+ T cells from PBMCs. Subset noted: CD45RA+ positively selected. This chain's CDR3 is CASSQDQGDTFAYEQYF. The CDR3 DNA is TGTGCCAGCAGCCAAGATCAGGGAGATACGTTTGCCTACGAGCAGTACTTC.